One and the same sample provided the 12 T cell receptor beta chains below, sequenced in a study of T cell responses to AZD1222 COVID-19 vaccine. The method was immunoSEQ multiplex PCR; TCRdb's version includes in-frame clones alone and lacks a portion of them. Among 150,000 to 200,000 clones listed, approximately 93% were seen once. The sequencing here drew on peripheral blood, taken on day 0 of AZD1222 vaccination. The receptors come from an adult in good health.

This clone was seen only once. The chain has TRBV5-4 and TRBJ2-7; no reliable D call. Germline loops: CDR1 SGHNT, CDR2 YYREEE (reference sequence). Trimming took 1 base from V and 0 from J, leaving 11 bases between them. The CDR3 is made up of 15 amino acids. The CDR3 region is CASSLPLTNSYEQYF. DNA for the CDR3: TGTGCCAGCAGCTTGCCCCTAACAAACTCCTACGAGCAGTACTTC.

The chain carries TRBV21-1 and TRBJ1-5. TRBV21-1 is flagged as a pseudogene. This CDR3 contains 18 residues. Here the CDR3 reads CASSGLGGGLLFNQPQHF. In DNA, the CDR3 is TGTGCCAGCAGCGGCCTAGGGGGGGGCCTCCTTTTCAATCAGCCCCAGCATTTT.

The CDR3 protein is CASSWLADTEAFF. The CDR3 nucleotides are TGCGCCAGCAGCTGGTTAGCGGACACTGAAGCTTTCTTT. The V and J genes are TRBV5-1 and TRBJ1-1, with unresolved D. Trimming took 3 bases from V and 3 from J, leaving 9 bases between them. The CDR3 consists of 13 residues. Germline CDR1 is SGHRS and CDR2 is YFSETQ.

V and J are TRBV6-5 and TRBJ1-6; TRBD1 might be the D (6 bases). V was pared by 7 bases and J by 6 bases, with 16 bases between. The germline CDR1 and CDR2 sequences are MNHEY and SVGAGI. This CDR3 spans 15 amino acids. CDR3 in amino acids: CASMPAGHLNSPLHF. The DNA of the CDR3 is TGTGCCAGCATGCCCGCGGGACATCTTAATTCACCCCTCCACTTT.

The rearrangement links TRBV18 to TRBJ1-6, with D possibly TRBD1 on 5 matching bases. V lost 6 bases to trimming and J lost 7 bases, with 13 bases between them. This CDR3 has 14 amino acids. Germline CDR1 reads KGHSH; CDR2 reads LQKENI. CDR3 residues: CASSPGTENSPLHF. In nucleotides, the CDR3 is TGTGCCAGCTCTCCCGGGACCGAAAATTCACCCCTCCACTTT.

The rearrangement links TRBV5-1 to TRBJ1-2; no firm D call. Trimming pared 3 bases from V and 4 bases from J, leaving 13 bases between. The CDR3 is made up of 14 amino acids. Germline values: CDR1 SGHRS, CDR2 YFSETQ. CDR3 sequence reads: CASSYGEPFYGYTF. DNA for the CDR3: TGCGCCAGCAGCTACGGGGAGCCCTTCTATGGCTACACCTTC.

This chain joins TRBV18 and TRBJ2-1, with TRBD1 identical over 8 bases. The CDR3 sequence is 16 residues long. The J segment lost 2 bases and the V segment lost 0 bases, leaving 3 bases of the junction unmatched. The germline V gene encodes CDR1 KGHSH and CDR2 LQKENI. CDR3 in amino acids: CASSPPGQGTYNEQFF. The CDR3 bases are TGTGCCAGCTCACCACCCGGACAGGGTACCTACAATGAGCAGTTCTTC.

This sequence joins TRBV29-1 and TRBJ2-2; 10 nucleotides line up with TRBD2. The germline V gene encodes CDR1 SQVTM and CDR2 ANQGSEA. Trimming removed 3 bases from V and 3 bases from J; junction bases left unmatched: 4. This CDR3 has 15 residues. The CDR3 region is CSVDTSGAYTGELFF. The CDR3 bases are TGCAGCGTTGACACTAGCGGGGCCTACACCGGGGAGCTGTTTTTT.

The chain couples TRBV19 to TRBJ2-5; 8 bases fit TRBD2. CDR1 is LNHDA and CDR2 is SQIVND in the germline V gene (reference sequence). The V segment lost 7 bases and the J segment 4 bases; nucleotides outside the gene matches: 8. The CDR3 is 14 residues long. The CDR3 here is CASTSGLARETQYF. CDR3 DNA sequence: TGTGCCAGTACATCCGGACTAGCCAGAGAGACCCAGTACTTC. The full variable domain, rest sourced from reference TRBV19 and TRBJ2-5, is DGGITQSPKYLFRKEGQNVTLSCEQNLNHDAMYWYRQDPGQGLRLIYYSQIVNDFQKGDIAEGYSVSREKKESFPLTVTSAQKNPTAFYLCASTSGLARETQYFGPGTRLLVL.

This CDR3 is CASSTRGVSYEQYF. The CDR3 nucleotides read TGCGCCAGCAGCACAAGAGGGGTATCCTACGAGCAGTACTTC. J is TRBJ2-7 and V is TRBV5-1, with D perhaps TRBD1 or TRBD2 (5 bases each). The ends were cut back, 4 bases at V and 1 base at J, with 12 bases in the middle. This CDR3 contains 14 residues. The germline V gene has CDR1 SGHRS and CDR2 YFSETQ.

V and J are TRBV5-1 and TRBJ2-1; TRBD2 matches 9 bases. The CDR3 has 16 amino acids. Germline CDR1 SGHRS, CDR2 YFSETQ. The V and J ends lost 4 bases and 5 bases, in that order; junction bases with no gene match: 10. The CDR3 spells CASSPSLTSGNNEQFF. DNA for the CDR3: TGCGCCAGCAGCCCATCGTTGACTAGCGGCAACAATGAGCAGTTCTTC.

This chain uses TRBV4-1 with TRBJ1-2; 7 bases are a match to TRBD1. V was pared by 1 base and J by 6 bases, with 11 bases of the junction left unmatched. Germline V gene lookup returns CDR1 MGHRA and CDR2 YSYEKL. The CDR3 has 16 residues. The CDR3: CASSQAFPGGSHGYTF. The CDR3 bases are TGCGCCAGCAGCCAAGCATTCCCAGGGGGTTCGCATGGCTACACCTTC.